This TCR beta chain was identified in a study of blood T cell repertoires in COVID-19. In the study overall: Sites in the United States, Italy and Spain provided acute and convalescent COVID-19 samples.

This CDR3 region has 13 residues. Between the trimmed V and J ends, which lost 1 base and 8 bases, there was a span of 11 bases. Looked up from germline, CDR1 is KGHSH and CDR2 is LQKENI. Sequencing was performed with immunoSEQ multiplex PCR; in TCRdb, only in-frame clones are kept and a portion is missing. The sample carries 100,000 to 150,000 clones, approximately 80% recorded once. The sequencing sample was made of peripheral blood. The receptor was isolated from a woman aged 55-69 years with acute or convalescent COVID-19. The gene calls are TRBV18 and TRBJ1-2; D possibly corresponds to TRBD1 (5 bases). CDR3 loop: CASSPRGENGYTF. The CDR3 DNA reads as TGTGCCAGCTCACCACGGGGGGAAAACGGCTACACCTTC.